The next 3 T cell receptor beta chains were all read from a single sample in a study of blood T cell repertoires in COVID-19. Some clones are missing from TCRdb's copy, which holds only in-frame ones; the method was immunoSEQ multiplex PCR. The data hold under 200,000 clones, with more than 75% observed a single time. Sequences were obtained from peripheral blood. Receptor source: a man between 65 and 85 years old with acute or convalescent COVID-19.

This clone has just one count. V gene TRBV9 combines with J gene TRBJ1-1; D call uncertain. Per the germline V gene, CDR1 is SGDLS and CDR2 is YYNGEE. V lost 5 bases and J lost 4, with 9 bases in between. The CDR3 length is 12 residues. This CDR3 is CASSRTGTEAFF. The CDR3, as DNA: TGTGCCAGCAGTAGAACGGGCACTGAAGCTTTCTTT.

As DNA, the CDR3 is TGTGCCAGCAGTTCAACTGGTTTCGAAAAACTGTTTTTT. Protein product: CASSSTGFEKLFF. The rearrangement joins TRBV12-3 or TRBV12-4 to TRBJ1-4; D uncertain. Trimming pared 4 bases from V and 8 bases from J, leaving 11 bases between. The CDR3 consists of 13 residues.

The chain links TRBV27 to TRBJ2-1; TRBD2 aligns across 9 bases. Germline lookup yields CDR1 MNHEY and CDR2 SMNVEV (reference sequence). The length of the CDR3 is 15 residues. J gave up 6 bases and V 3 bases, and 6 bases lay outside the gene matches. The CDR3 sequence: CASSFGGRGSNEQFF. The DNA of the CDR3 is TGTGCCAGCAGTTTTGGCGGGAGGGGTTCCAATGAGCAGTTCTTC.